The following is a T cell receptor beta chain sequence with its context. This sample is part of a study of monozygotic twins with inflammatory bowel disease. The CDR3 totals 14 residues. Germline CDR1 DFQATT, CDR2 SNEGSKA (reference sequence). Using the 5' RACE reads, TCRdb records one entry per CDR3 protein without DNA. The table counts under 200,000 distinct CDR3 sequences; more than 2.5% lies in the top ten. This rearrangement joins TRBV20-1 to TRBJ2-5; TCRdb names TRBD1, which stays unverified in the absence of DNA. The specimen was blood. This TCR was recovered from a human donor with ulcerative colitis or Crohn's disease, or a healthy co-twin of an affected twin (not recorded which). The CDR3 protein is CSAREWGREETQYF.